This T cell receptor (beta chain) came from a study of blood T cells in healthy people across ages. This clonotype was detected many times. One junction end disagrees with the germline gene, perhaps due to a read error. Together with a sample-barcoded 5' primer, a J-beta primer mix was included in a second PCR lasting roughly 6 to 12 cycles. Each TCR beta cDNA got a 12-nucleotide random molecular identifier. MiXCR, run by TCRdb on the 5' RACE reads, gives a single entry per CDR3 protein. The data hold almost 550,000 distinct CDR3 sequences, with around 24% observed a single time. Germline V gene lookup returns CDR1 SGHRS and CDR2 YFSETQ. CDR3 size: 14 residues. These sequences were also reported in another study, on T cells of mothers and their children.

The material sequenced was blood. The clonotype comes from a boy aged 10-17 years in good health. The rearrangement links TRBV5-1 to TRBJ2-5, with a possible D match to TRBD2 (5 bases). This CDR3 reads CASSLEGLQETQYF. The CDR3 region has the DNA TGTGCCAGCAGTTTAGAGGGATTACAAGAGACCCAGTACTTC.